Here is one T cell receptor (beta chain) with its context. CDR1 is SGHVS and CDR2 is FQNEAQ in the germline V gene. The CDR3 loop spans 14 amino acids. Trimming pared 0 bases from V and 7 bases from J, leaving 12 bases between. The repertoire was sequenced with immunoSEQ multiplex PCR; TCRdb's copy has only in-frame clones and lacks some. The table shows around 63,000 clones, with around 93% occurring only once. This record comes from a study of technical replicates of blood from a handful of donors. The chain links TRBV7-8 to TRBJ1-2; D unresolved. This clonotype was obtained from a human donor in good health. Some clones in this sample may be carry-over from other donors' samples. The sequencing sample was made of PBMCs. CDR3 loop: CASSLAMAGRGYTF. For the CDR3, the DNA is TGTGCCAGCAGCTTAGCGATGGCAGGCCGTGGCTACACCTTC.